Below, 31 T cell receptor beta chains from the same sample are listed, as sequenced in a study of T-cell memory formation after mild COVID-19. From the 5' RACE reads, TCRdb called clonotypes with MiXCR, one entry per CDR3 protein. This sample has under 300,000 distinct CDR3 sequences, with around a tenth found just once. The sample was PBMCs or a T cell subset sorted from them (not recorded which). Every receptor here comes from a man younger than 35 who had mild COVID-19 (a few samples of this study predate the infection). Cell type and time point are not known.

The rearrangement joins TRBV6-5 to TRBJ1-1; D unresolved. Germline CDR1 is MNHEY and CDR2 is SVGAGI. The V gene lost 0 bases and the J gene lost 0 bases, with 8 bases spanning the gap. The CDR3 totals 15 residues. CDR3 amino acids: CASSYSIEVNTEAFF. The CDR3 coding sequence is TGTGCCAGCAGTTACTCGATAGAGGTGAACACTGAAGCTTTCTTT.

This chain uses TRBV5-1 with TRBJ2-3; D gene unclear. The V gene lost 5 bases and the J gene lost 4 bases, with 5 bases spanning the gap. Germline-derived CDR1 and CDR2 are SGHRS and YFSETQ. The CDR3 is made up of 11 amino acids. CDR3: CASRSADTQYF. As DNA, the CDR3 is TGCGCCAGCAGATCGGCAGATACGCAGTATTTT.

This clonotype has a handful of counts. The chain employs TRBV20-1 and TRBJ2-7; D unresolved. Trimming stripped 5 bases from V and 4 bases from J, with 9 bases between. This CDR3 region has 11 residues. Germline values: CDR1 DFQATT, CDR2 SNEGSKA (reference sequence). CDR3 coding DNA: TGCAGTGCTCTTACCTCATACGAGCAGTACTTC. This sequence encodes CSALTSYEQYF.

This clonotype turned up a few times. The chain combines TRBV5-1 with TRBJ1-6; TRBD1 agrees at 7 bases. This CDR3 has 15 residues. The germline V gene has CDR1 SGHRS and CDR2 YFSETQ. With 5 bases clipped from V and 5 bases from J, the junction kept 7 bases outside the gene matches. The CDR3: CASRLRDSNNSPLHF. CDR3 coding DNA: TGCGCCAGCAGGTTGAGGGACAGCAATAATTCACCCCTCCACTTT.

The chain is built from TRBV7-9 and TRBJ2-5, with a tentative D call TRBD2 (6 bases). Germline V gene lookup returns CDR1 SEHNR and CDR2 FQNEAQ (reference sequence). The CDR3 is 13 residues long. V lost 7 bases to trimming and J lost 1 base, with 10 bases between them. DNA of the CDR3: TGTGCCAGCACCCGGGGGTTCCAAGAGACCCAGTACTTC. Its translation: CASTRGFQETQYF.

The rearrangement links TRBV6-5 to TRBJ1-6; TRBD1 might be the D (5 bases). Germline-derived CDR1 and CDR2 are MNHEY and SVGAGI. Trimming removed 6 bases at V and 6 bases at J, with 12 bases between. The CDR3 has 14 residues. The CDR3 reads CASSRTRVNSPLHF. For the CDR3, the DNA is TGTGCCAGCAGCCGAACCAGGGTTAATTCACCCCTCCACTTT.

This clonotype was observed a handful of times. The chain has TRBV4-3 and TRBJ2-5; D may be TRBD1 (5 bases). V dropped 4 bases and J dropped 4 bases, with 16 bases sitting between them. This CDR3 has 15 residues. CDR1 is LGHNA, CDR2 YSLEER, per germline. CDR3 sequence (DNA): TGCGCCAGCAGCCCACAGGCGGTAGTAGGAGAGACCCAGTACTTC. It encodes CASSPQAVVGETQYF.

This chain uses TRBV9 with TRBJ2-1; D gene uncertain. V lost 0 bases and J 3 bases, leaving 7 bases between the germline ends. The CDR3 has 14 residues. Germline CDR1 and CDR2: SGDLS and YYNGEE. The CDR3 loop is CASSVDQIYNEQFF. The CDR3 DNA is TGTGCCAGCAGCGTAGATCAGATCTACAATGAGCAGTTCTTC.

V gene TRBV27 combines with J gene TRBJ2-1, with 9 bases fitting TRBD1. The CDR3 is made up of 16 amino acids. Germline V lookup: CDR1 MNHEY, CDR2 SMNVEV (reference sequence). The trim removed 2 bases at V and 6 bases at J, leaving 8 bases unmatched. This CDR3 is CASSLTQGAQVNEQFF. CDR3 nucleotides: TGTGCCAGCAGTTTAACACAGGGGGCGCAGGTCAATGAGCAGTTCTTC.

This rearrangement joins TRBV20-1 to TRBJ1-5, with 8 nucleotides matching TRBD1. Germline V lookup: CDR1 DFQATT, CDR2 SNEGSKA (reference sequence). The CDR3 is 15 amino acids. The junction had 10 bases not matched to a gene; V was cut back by 7 bases and J by 2 bases. This CDR3 reads CSVSRQGWGNQPQHF. CDR3 in DNA: TGCAGTGTTTCGAGACAGGGGTGGGGCAATCAGCCCCAGCATTTT.

Only a few counts were recorded for this clonotype. The chain joins TRBV7-3 to TRBJ2-1, with 8 bases matching TRBD2. CDR3 length equals 16 residues. Looked up from germline, CDR1 is SGHTA and CDR2 is FQGTGA. The junction had 9 bases not matched to a gene; V was cut back by 3 bases and J by 5 bases. In nucleotides, the CDR3 is TGTGCCAGCAGCTTCCTTGGGAGCGGGGGTCACAATGAGCAGTTCTTC. Its protein product is CASSFLGSGGHNEQFF.

The chain carries TRBV5-1 and TRBJ2-1; D uncertain. The CDR3 sequence is 13 residues long. The germline gives CDR1 SGHRS, CDR2 YFSETQ. V was trimmed by 4 bases and J by 11 bases, leaving 16 bases between them. For the CDR3, the DNA is TGCGCCAGCAGCCTCCGGTCGGCAGACCAGCAGTTCTTC. Translating it yields CASSLRSADQQFF.

This clonotype was recorded many times. This chain connects TRBV27 to TRBJ2-3; the D gene is possibly TRBD1 (6 bases). Germline V gene data show CDR1 as MNHEY and CDR2 as SMNVEV (reference sequence). This CDR3 comprises 13 residues. Trimming took 6 bases from V and 0 from J, leaving 7 bases between them. The chain's CDR3 is CASRGASTDTQYF. The CDR3, as DNA: TGTGCCAGCAGGGGGGCTAGCACAGATACGCAGTATTTT.

A few counts support this clonotype. This chain links TRBV7-6 with TRBJ1-3; D remains ambiguous. CDR1 and CDR2 from the germline V gene are SGHVS and FNYEAQ. CDR3 length: 15 amino acids. Trimming pared 5 bases from V and 0 bases from J, leaving 11 bases between. CDR3 coding DNA: TGTGCCAGCAGCGCGGCCACTTACTCTGGAAACACCATATATTTT. Protein product: CASSAATYSGNTIYF.

The chain couples TRBV4-2 to TRBJ2-1; TRBD2 agrees at 8 bases. The germline gives CDR1 LGHNA, CDR2 YNFKEQ. J gave up 7 bases and V 1 base, and 0 bases lay outside the gene matches. The CDR3 contains 13 residues. The CDR3: CASSQVAGNEQFF. In DNA, the CDR3 is TGTGCCAGCAGCCAAGTAGCGGGAAATGAGCAGTTCTTC.

This chain uses TRBV7-2 with TRBJ2-2; TRBD2 might be the D (6 bases). Germline assignment: CDR1 SGHTA and CDR2 FQGNSA. The CDR3 has 17 residues. Trimming took 0 bases from V and 4 from J, leaving 15 bases between them. The CDR3 DNA follows: TGTGCCAGCAGCTTAGCTTCCTTTGCCGGGGGCACCGGGGAGCTGTTTTTT. Translated: CASSLASFAGGTGELFF.

This clonotype was observed many times. This rearrangement joins TRBV27 to TRBJ2-5, with 7 bases fitting TRBD1. The CDR3 runs to 13 residues. Germline values: CDR1 MNHEY, CDR2 SMNVEV (reference sequence). After removal of 5 bases from V and 5 bases from J, the junction contained 5 bases not matched to a gene. Here the CDR3 reads CASSLTGLETQYF. DNA for the CDR3: TGTGCCAGCAGTCTGACAGGGTTGGAGACCCAGTACTTC.

The chain combines TRBV5-6 with TRBJ2-2; the D gene is possibly TRBD2 (5 bases). Trimming left V 5 bases short and J 6 bases short, with 8 bases between. CDR1 is SGHDT and CDR2 is YYEEEE in the germline V gene. There are 12 residues in the CDR3. CDR3 residues: CASRLEAGELFF. In DNA form, the CDR3 reads TGTGCCAGCAGACTAGAGGCCGGGGAGCTGTTTTTT.

This clonotype was observed a handful of times. The V call is TRBV7-9, the J call TRBJ1-4; no clear D gene. CDR3 length equals 13 residues. Per germline, CDR1 SEHNR and CDR2 FQNEAQ (reference sequence). The V end lost 3 bases, the J end lost 5 bases, and 7 bases lay between the germline ends. CDR3 amino acids: CASSFSVNEKLFF. DNA for the CDR3: TGTGCCAGCAGCTTCTCGGTGAATGAAAAACTGTTTTTT. Complete variable domain (other parts from reference TRBV7-9 and TRBJ1-4): DTGVSQNPRHKITKRGQNVTFRCDPISEHNRLYWYRQTLGQGPEFLTYFQNEAQLEKSRLLSDRFSAERPKGSFSTLEIQRTEQGDSAMYLCASSFSVNEKLFFGSGTQLSVL.

This clonotype was found a few times. V usage is TRBV28 and J usage is TRBJ2-1; 9 bases are a match to TRBD1. From germline, CDR1 is MDHEN and CDR2 SYDVKM. The junction had 10 bases not matched to a gene; V was cut back by 5 bases and J by 2 bases. The CDR3 extends over 17 amino acids. The CDR3 DNA reads TGTGCCAGCAGTGGCGGACAGGGGCGAAGCCCCTACAATGAGCAGTTCTTC. This gives the protein CASSGGQGRSPYNEQFF.

V and J are TRBV7-3 and TRBJ2-3; D is uncertain. Germline loops: CDR1 SGHTA, CDR2 FQGTGA. V lost 5 bases and J lost 0, with 15 bases in between. The CDR3 length is 16 residues. The CDR3 is CASSPSYSPSTDTQYF. CDR3 in DNA: TGTGCCAGCAGCCCGTCGTATTCCCCTAGCACAGATACGCAGTATTTT.

This chain uses TRBV23-1 with TRBJ2-2; TRBD1 is a possible D gene (6 bases). TRBV23-1 is designated an ORF whose function remains uncertain. CDR3 length equals 14 residues. V shed 7 bases and J shed 3 bases, with 12 bases lying between them. The CDR3: CASNRTAYTGELFF. For the CDR3, the DNA is TGCGCCAGCAATCGGACAGCATACACCGGGGAGCTGTTTTTT.

This clonotype was observed a few times. The chain is built from TRBV5-1 and TRBJ1-3, with D maybe TRBD1 (5 bases). Germline CDR1 is SGHRS and CDR2 is YFSETQ. The CDR3 has 15 residues. V lost 0 bases, J lost 2 bases, and 9 bases lay in between. The CDR3: CASSLAGRAGNTIYF. The CDR3 DNA sequence: TGCGCCAGCAGCTTGGCCGGCAGGGCTGGAAACACCATATATTTT.

This clonotype was seen a few times. The chain carries TRBV6-2 or TRBV6-3 and TRBJ1-4; D not certain. Trimming pared 10 bases from V and 5 bases from J, leaving 14 bases between. CDR1 is MNHEY and CDR2 is SVGEGT in the germline V gene. The CDR3 runs 13 residues. DNA for the CDR3: TGTGCCACCTGCGAGGCGGGGAATGAAAAACTGTTTTTT. Encoded protein: CATCEAGNEKLFF.

The table lists this clonotype with a few counts. The chain is built from TRBV12-3 or TRBV12-4 and TRBJ2-3, with 7 bases identical to TRBD2. After removal of 5 bases from V and 8 bases from J, the junction contained 4 bases not matched to a gene. This CDR3 has 12 amino acids. The CDR3: CASSRPSGTQYF. CDR3 nucleotides: TGTGCCAGCAGTCGCCCTAGCGGTACGCAGTATTTT.

The V gene is TRBV6-5, the J gene TRBJ1-4, with D maybe TRBD1 (5 bases). Germline assignment: CDR1 MNHEY and CDR2 SVGAGI. With 6 bases removed from V and 7 bases from J, the gap between germline ends came to 21 bases. This CDR3 spans 16 amino acids. The CDR3 sequence is CASSEPRGAGREKLFF. Written as DNA, the CDR3 is TGTGCCAGCAGCGAGCCGCGGGGCGCCGGTCGTGAAAAACTGTTTTTT.

This clonotype was counted ten times or more. CDR3 protein: CASSPTGDYEQYF. The CDR3 DNA reads as TGTGCCAGCAGCCCGACAGGGGACTACGAGCAGTACTTC. This chain connects TRBV5-4 to TRBJ2-7; 8 positions match TRBD1. Germline values: CDR1 SGHNT, CDR2 YYREEE (reference sequence). The CDR3 consists of 13 residues. The trim removed 4 bases at V and 3 bases at J, leaving 3 bases unmatched.

V gene TRBV28 combines with J gene TRBJ1-2; D is uncertain. Trimming pared 5 bases from V and 4 bases from J, leaving 5 bases between. Germline loops: CDR1 MDHEN, CDR2 SYDVKM. The CDR3 runs 11 residues. CDR3 coding DNA: TGTGCCAGCAGTAGGGCCTATGGCTACACCTTC. Protein product: CASSRAYGYTF.

This clonotype was seen a few times. The gene calls are TRBV4-2 and TRBJ2-2; TRBD2 might be the D (5 bases). The CDR3 extends over 16 amino acids. Germline CDR1 is LGHNA and CDR2 is YNFKEQ. V was cut by 1 base and J by 1 base, with 10 bases left in between. CDR3 in amino acids: CASSQASGKNTGELFF. The DNA for the CDR3 is TGTGCCAGCAGCCAAGCGTCGGGGAAGAACACCGGGGAGCTGTTTTTT.

This clonotype was seen a handful of times. The genes are TRBV7-6 and TRBJ2-3; 15 bases map to TRBD2. CDR1 is SGHVS, CDR2 FNYEAQ, per germline. This CDR3 is built from 16 residues. Trimming took 4 bases from V and 10 from J; bases not matched to a gene: 9. CDR3 nucleotide sequence: TGTGCCAGCAGCTGGACTAGCGGGGGGGCCAGATATGCGCAGTATTTT. Encoded protein: CASSWTSGGARYAQYF.

V is TRBV18 and J is TRBJ2-7; tentative D call: TRBD2 (5 bases). The ends were cut back, 5 bases at V and 4 bases at J, with 12 bases in the middle. CDR1 and CDR2 (germline): KGHSH, LQKENI. The CDR3 runs to 13 residues. The CDR3 here is CASSGGQAYEQYV. CDR3 in DNA: TGTGCCAGCTCAGGAGGTCAGGCATACGAGCAGTACGTC.